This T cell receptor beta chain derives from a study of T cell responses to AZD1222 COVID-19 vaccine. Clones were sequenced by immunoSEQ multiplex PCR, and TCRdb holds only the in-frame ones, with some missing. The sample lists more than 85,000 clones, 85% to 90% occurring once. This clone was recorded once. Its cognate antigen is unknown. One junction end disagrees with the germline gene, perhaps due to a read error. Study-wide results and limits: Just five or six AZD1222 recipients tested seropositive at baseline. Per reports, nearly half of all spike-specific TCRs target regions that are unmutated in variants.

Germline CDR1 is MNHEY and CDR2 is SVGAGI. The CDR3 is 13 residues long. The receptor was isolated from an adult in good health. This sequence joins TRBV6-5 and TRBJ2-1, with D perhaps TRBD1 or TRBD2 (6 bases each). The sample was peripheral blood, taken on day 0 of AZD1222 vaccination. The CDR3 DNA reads TGTGCCAGCAGTTACTCGAGGAGGGGGGCGCAGCTCTTC. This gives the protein CASSYSRRGAQLF.